Listed below are T cell receptor beta chains from one sample, sequenced in a study of T cell responses to AZD1222 COVID-19 vaccine. Clones were read by immunoSEQ multiplex PCR, and TCRdb kept only the in-frame ones, dropping some. The sample shows approximately 120,000 clones, 93% of them seen only once. Sample: peripheral blood, taken on day 0 of AZD1222 vaccination. Source of these receptors: an adult in good health. Both conserved end residues are part of each CDR3. Fields, in order: J gene, V gene, CDR3 protein.

>TRBJ1-2|TRBV5-1
CASSLTGVDYGYTF
>TRBJ1-1|TRBV4-2
CASSQDPIVAGNTEAFF
>TRBJ1-6|TRBV6-5
CASSYSGQGGSPLHF
>TRBJ1-1|TRBV6-5
CASTETREAFF
>TRBJ1-2|TRBV10-1
CASSDTGDGGYTF
>TRBJ1-5|TRBV2
CASSDEGGGYQPQHF
>TRBJ1-2|TRBV9
CASSSSLSGHLSPTGYTF
>TRBJ1-1|TRBV2
CASSLTVMNTEAFF
>TRBJ2-4|TRBV5-1
CASRTTGGSDIQYF
>TRBJ2-3|TRBV10-1
CASSEGGTDTQYF
>TRBJ1-2|TRBV19
CASSWGDGRYGYTF
>TRBJ1-6|TRBV7-9
CASSLGAGRPHF
>TRBJ2-5|TRBV13
CASSHRAQETQYF
>TRBJ2-4|TRBV7-9
CASSLGAGLAKNIQYF
>TRBJ1-6|TRBV5-1
CASSAGQGASYNSPLHF
>TRBJ1-2|TRBV7-8
CASSLTPTRRGYTF
>TRBJ1-2|TRBV7-9
CASSKGFGYTF
>TRBJ2-2|TRBV14
CASSQGFLRELFF
>TRBJ1-2|TRBV15
CATSGHRGANYGYTF
>TRBJ1-5|TRBV2
CASNYFSNQPQHF
>TRBJ2-7|TRBV12-3/TRBV12-4
CASSFQGYEQYF
>TRBJ2-7|TRBV5-1
CASSTSRGINYEQYF
>TRBJ2-7|TRBV4-1
CASSLAGTGSREQYF
>TRBJ2-1|TRBV5-5
CASSSQPTWGPSSYNEQFF
>TRBJ1-2|TRBV5-6
CASSLGQLKGYTF